These 23 T cell receptor beta chains originate from one sample sequenced in a study of control samples from healthy donors and cancer patients. The repertoire was sequenced with immunoSEQ multiplex PCR; TCRdb's copy has only in-frame clones and lacks some. Here the sample spans roughly 80,000 clones, over 85% being singletons. Source material: PBMCs. These receptors were collected from a woman aged 60 to 75 with head and neck cancer.

The gene calls are TRBV2 and TRBJ2-1, with 8 bases lining up with TRBD2. The germline V gene has CDR1 SNHLY and CDR2 FYNNEI. This CDR3 spans 14 amino acids. Unmatched junction bases numbered 3, after V lost 6 bases and J lost 2 bases. CDR3 residues: CASRAGGPYNEQFF. CDR3 DNA: TGTGCCAGCAGGGCGGGAGGTCCCTACAATGAGCAGTTCTTC.

The rearrangement joins TRBV7-2 to TRBJ1-2; D gene unclear. Per the germline V gene, CDR1 is SGHTA and CDR2 is FQGNSA. V was pared by 1 base and J by 0 bases, with 9 bases between. CDR3 length: 15 residues. This CDR3 reads CASSLDRTPNYGYTF. DNA for the CDR3: TGTGCCAGCAGCTTAGATAGGACCCCTAACTATGGCTACACCTTC.

V gene TRBV27 combines with J gene TRBJ2-1; 9 positions agree with TRBD2. Trimming removed 5 bases from V and 6 bases from J; junction bases left unmatched: 11. CDR1 is MNHEY and CDR2 is SMNVEV in the germline V gene (reference sequence). The CDR3 is 16 residues long. Here the CDR3 DNA reads TGTGCCAGCAGTGCCCTGAAGACTAGCGGACCCAATGAGCAGTTCTTC. Its protein is CASSALKTSGPNEQFF.

The rearrangement uses TRBV19 and TRBJ2-5; 11 bases are a match to TRBD1. Trimming took 1 base from V and 4 from J; bases not matched to a gene: 11. Germline CDR1 is LNHDA and CDR2 is SQIVND (reference sequence). This CDR3 has 18 amino acids. The CDR3 is CASSIVFLGTGGAETQYF. CDR3 in DNA: TGTGCCAGTAGTATAGTTTTTCTCGGGACAGGGGGGGCAGAGACCCAGTACTTC. Supplemented by reference TRBV19 and TRBJ2-5, the full variable domain reads DGGITQSPKYLFRKEGQNVTLSCEQNLNHDAMYWYRQDPGQGLRLIYYSQIVNDFQKGDIAEGYSVSREKKESFPLTVTSAQKNPTAFYLCASSIVFLGTGGAETQYFGPGTRLLVL.

J is TRBJ2-5 and V is TRBV27; 9 bases map to TRBD2. The length of the CDR3 is 15 residues. Trimming cost V 7 bases and J 7 bases; bases outside gene matches: 13. Germline assignment: CDR1 MNHEY and CDR2 SMNVEV (reference sequence). The CDR3 DNA reads as TGTGCCAGCACCGTACGGGCTAGCGGGATGGGGACCCAGTACTTC. It is translated as CASTVRASGMGTQYF.

The genes are TRBV29-1 and TRBJ2-1; 14 nucleotides line up with TRBD2. Germline V gene data show CDR1 as SQVTM and CDR2 as ANQGSEA. The CDR3 is made up of 13 amino acids. The trim removed 4 bases at V and 9 bases at J, leaving 2 bases unmatched. The CDR3 sequence: CSVGLAGGGEQFF. The CDR3 DNA reads TGCAGCGTTGGACTAGCGGGAGGGGGTGAGCAGTTCTTC.

The chain joins TRBV27 to TRBJ2-6; 8 nucleotides line up with TRBD1. The CDR3 extends over 18 amino acids. V shed 5 bases, J shed 2 bases, and the junction held 11 bases outside the gene matches. The V gene's germline CDR1 is MNHEY and CDR2 SMNVEV (reference sequence). CDR3 sequence: CASSKGQANAPGANVLTF. The CDR3 nucleotides are TGTGCCAGCAGTAAGGGACAGGCGAACGCCCCTGGGGCCAACGTCCTGACTTTC.

V usage is TRBV9 and J usage is TRBJ2-2, with TRBD1 identical over 7 bases. CDR3 length: 13 amino acids. Unmatched junction bases numbered 6, after V lost 7 bases and J lost 6 bases. Looked up from germline, CDR1 is SGDLS and CDR2 is YYNGEE. CDR3 sequence reads: CASGSGQAGELFF. The CDR3 DNA reads TGTGCCAGCGGATCCGGACAGGCCGGGGAGCTGTTTTTT.

The count of this clone is one. The chain has TRBV12-3 or TRBV12-4 and TRBJ2-1, with D unclear. This CDR3 region has 11 residues. Trimming removed 3 bases at V and 10 bases at J, with 7 bases between. This CDR3 is CASSFLEEQFF. CDR3 bases: TGTGCCAGCAGTTTTCTGGAGGAGCAGTTCTTC.

The rearrangement uses TRBV27 and TRBJ2-7, with 9 bases fitting TRBD1. The trim removed 6 bases at V and 5 bases at J, leaving 5 bases unmatched. The CDR3 runs 13 residues. Per the germline V gene, CDR1 is MNHEY and CDR2 is SMNVEV (reference sequence). Here the CDR3 reads CASSRQGVDEQYF. The CDR3 DNA follows: TGTGCCAGCAGCCGACAGGGGGTGGACGAGCAGTACTTC.

The rearrangement joins TRBV4-2 to TRBJ1-4, with 8 bases identical to TRBD1. Germline CDR1 and CDR2: LGHNA and YNFKEQ. This CDR3 contains 16 residues. Trimming took 0 bases from V and 3 from J; bases not matched to a gene: 3. CDR3 loop: CASSQERQGSNEKLFF. CDR3 bases: TGTGCCAGCAGCCAAGAGCGACAGGGGTCTAATGAAAAACTGTTTTTT.

The gene calls are TRBV7-6 and TRBJ2-3; 8 nucleotides line up with TRBD2. Trimming took 5 bases from V and 2 from J; bases not matched to a gene: 9. Germline assignment: CDR1 SGHVS and CDR2 FNYEAQ. CDR3 length: 16 residues. In DNA form, the CDR3 reads TGTGCCAGCAGCCCAGATAGCGGGACGACCACAGATACGCAGTATTTT. It translates to CASSPDSGTTTDTQYF.

The CDR3 spells CASSYSSGSNPYEQYF. CDR3 in DNA: TGTGCCAGCAGCTACTCTAGCGGGAGTAACCCCTACGAGCAGTACTTC. The chain links TRBV7-2 to TRBJ2-7; 10 bases map to TRBD2. V trimming: 4 bases; J trimming: 2 bases; junction bases outside the gene matches: 8. Germline-derived CDR1 and CDR2 are SGHTA and FQGNSA. The CDR3 consists of 16 residues. Full variable domain (outside the CDR3, taken from reference TRBV7-2 and TRBJ2-7): GAGVSQSPSNKVTEKGKDVELRCDPISGHTALYWYRQSLGQGLEFLIYFQGNSAPDKSGLPSDRFSAERTGGSVSTLTIQRTQQEDSAVYLCASSYSSGSNPYEQYFGPGTRLTVT.

The chain employs TRBV11-2 and TRBJ2-1, with a weak D call TRBD2 (6 bases). Germline assignment: CDR1 SGHAT and CDR2 FQNNGV. The CDR3 contains 14 residues. Trimming took off 4 bases at V and 2 bases at J, with 9 bases between the two ends. This CDR3 is CASSSRDAYNEQFF. The CDR3 nucleotides read TGTGCCAGCAGCTCGCGGGATGCCTACAATGAGCAGTTCTTC.

The chain links TRBV9 to TRBJ2-1; D unclear. In germline, CDR1 is SGDLS, CDR2 YYNGEE. The CDR3 totals 15 residues. Trimming stripped 1 base from V and 4 bases from J, with 12 bases between. CDR3 loop: CASSVRSELYNEQFF. The CDR3 nucleotides read TGTGCCAGCAGCGTAAGGTCCGAACTTTACAATGAGCAGTTCTTC.

With regard to this clone: This sample also contains other DNA sequences that code for the same CDR3. The chain couples TRBV5-4 to TRBJ2-7; the match to TRBD2 covers 7 bases. J gave up 3 bases and V 4 bases, and 4 bases lay outside the gene matches. Germline CDR1 and CDR2: SGHNT and YYREEE (reference sequence). The CDR3 is made up of 13 amino acids. In nucleotides, the CDR3 is TGTGCCAGCAGCCTTGGGGGGGACTACGAGCAGTACTTC. Its protein is CASSLGGDYEQYF.

This clone occurred once. The chain is built from TRBV5-5 and TRBJ2-1, with D hard to call. The CDR3 has 14 amino acids. Germline CDR1 and CDR2: SGHKS and YYEKEE (reference sequence). V shed 1 base and J shed 9 bases, with 14 bases lying between them. CDR3 region: CASSLQAGPFEQFF. CDR3 bases: TGTGCCAGCAGCTTGCAAGCTGGACCCTTTGAGCAGTTCTTC.

This clone was seen once. This rearrangement joins TRBV29-1 to TRBJ2-7; 9 nucleotides align to TRBD1. Germline loops: CDR1 SQVTM, CDR2 ANQGSEA. CDR3 length: 15 amino acids. V lost 5 bases and J lost 2; bases outside the gene matches: 10. The CDR3 spells CSVSGGTGNTYEQYF. CDR3 nucleotides: TGCAGCGTTTCTGGCGGGACAGGGAATACCTACGAGCAGTACTTC.

On this clone itself: Other nucleotide sequences from this sample produce the same CDR3. The chain employs TRBV7-9 and TRBJ2-7; the D is unclear. With 1 base removed from V and 3 bases from J, the gap between germline ends came to 13 bases. This CDR3 comprises 15 residues. CDR1 is SEHNR, CDR2 FQNEAQ, per germline (reference sequence). Here the CDR3 reads CASSLGDSQIYEQYF. CDR3 DNA sequence: TGTGCCAGCAGCTTAGGTGATTCTCAGATCTACGAGCAGTACTTC.

V usage is TRBV5-1 and J usage is TRBJ1-2; maybe TRBD1 (5 bases). The CDR3 sequence is 15 residues long. V lost 2 bases and J 1 base, leaving 12 bases between the germline ends. In germline, CDR1 is SGHRS, CDR2 YFSETQ. CDR3: CASSFFLGDNYGYTF. The CDR3, as DNA: TGCGCCAGCAGCTTTTTTTTAGGGGATAACTATGGCTACACCTTC.

This clone is a singleton in its sample. The V and J genes are TRBV28 and TRBJ2-1, with TRBD1 as a possible D gene (6 bases). Germline V gene data show CDR1 as MDHEN and CDR2 as SYDVKM. The germline V and J ends were trimmed by 1 base and 4 bases, with 11 bases remaining between them. CDR3 length: 15 amino acids. The CDR3: CASSLSPGAYNEQFF. The CDR3 nucleotides are TGTGCCAGCAGTTTATCTCCAGGGGCTTACAATGAGCAGTTCTTC.

The chain links TRBV28 to TRBJ1-2; D remains unclear. Trimming removed 1 base at V and 6 bases at J, with 9 bases between. The V gene's germline CDR1 is MDHEN and CDR2 SYDVKM. CDR3 length equals 13 residues. The CDR3 bases are TGTGCCAGCAGTTTATATAGGATCAATGGCTACACCTTC. It translates to CASSLYRINGYTF.

This chain connects TRBV27 to TRBJ2-7, with a possible D match to TRBD2 (6 bases). CDR3 length equals 14 residues. Germline assignment: CDR1 MNHEY and CDR2 SMNVEV (reference sequence). V gave up 5 bases and J gave up 2 bases, with 13 bases separating them. Here the CDR3 reads CASSPSRGPYEQYF. In DNA, the CDR3 is TGTGCCAGCAGTCCGTCGCGGGGTCCCTACGAGCAGTACTTC.